This T cell receptor beta chain appears in the sequencing data of a study of T cells in women clearing cervical HPV infection. Study-level findings and limits: CIN3+ cases had significantly higher TCR repertoire richness than controls, but evenness did not differ.

V was clipped by 0 bases and J by 4 bases, with 7 bases between them. CDR1 SGHRS and CDR2 YFSETQ come from the germline V gene. The CDR3 is 13 residues long. Points on this clone: Its antigen is undetermined. Read coverage stops 3 residues before the CDR3 terminus; the germline J gene supplies the remainder.

Genomic DNA, averaging about 1,300 ng per sample, yielded TCR beta CDR3 via immunoSEQ. Libraries were prepared by immunoSEQ multiplex PCR; TCRdb keeps only in-frame clonotypes and omits some of them. This sample's table has about 40,000 clones. This clonotype originated in a woman between 18 and 70 years old with a cervical HPV16 infection that either progressed to CIN3+ or cleared (not recorded which). This chain uses TRBV5-1 with TRBJ2-5, with D tentatively TRBD1 (5 bases). The sequenced material came from blood buffy coat. The CDR3 spells CASSLAGIETQYF. CDR3 DNA (partial): TGCGCCAGCAGCTTGGCAGGGATAGAGACC.